This section outlines one T cell receptor beta chain sequence together with its context. What it recognizes is unknown. Produced via immunoSEQ multiplex PCR; TCRdb's table is partial and in-frame only. The data hold more than 110,000 clones, with roughly 93% observed a single time. V was clipped by 2 bases and J by 6 bases, with 10 bases between them. Germline lookup yields CDR1 MNHEY and CDR2 SVGAGI. The CDR3 has 14 amino acids. This specimen comes from a study of T cell responses to AZD1222 COVID-19 vaccine. Study-level results: Seropositive status at baseline applied to only six AZD1222 recipients. Repertoires were obtained only post-peak T cell response. Nearly half of unique spike-specific TCRs reportedly avoided B.1.351 and B.1.1.7 mutated regions.

The rearrangement joins TRBV6-5 to TRBJ2-2; D gene ambiguous. This receptor was taken from an adult in good health. Source: peripheral blood, taken on day 0 of AZD1222 vaccination. The CDR3 sequence is CASSYGSESGELFF. CDR3 coding DNA: TGTGCCAGCAGTTACGGGTCAGAGTCCGGGGAGCTGTTTTTT.